This T cell receptor beta chain originates from a study of cytomegalovirus exposure and HLA in healthy donors. PCR employed 60 Vbeta and 13 Jbeta primers. Original data processing: Around 80 million unique TCR beta chains, roughly 11 million of them shared, were counted by a later analysis. TCRdb's copy holds only in-frame clones and misses some; the assay was immunoSEQ multiplex PCR. V, J and clone size reflect that table, while D and trimming were determined from the DNA. The sample lists nearly 110,000 clones; about 84% were seen once. J lost 7 bases, V lost 6 bases, and 5 bases had no gene match. Germline assignment: CDR1 MNHNS and CDR2 SASEGT. This CDR3 is built from 13 residues. Notes on this clone: What it recognizes is unknown.

Broader study findings: Common viral pathogens seemed, in a later analysis, to connect with several of the most significant clusters. For most subjects, TCR beta sequences were reported to predict HLA-A and HLA-B alleles with accuracy.

The chain carries TRBV6-1 and TRBJ2-7; 11 nucleotides line up with TRBD1. The specimen sequenced was PBMCs. This clonotype was obtained from a man under 40 in good health and CMV-seronegative. The CDR3 reads CASRGQGVGEQYF. DNA for the CDR3: TGTGCCAGCAGGGGACAGGGGGTAGGGGAGCAGTACTTC.